A single sample gave rise to the 16 T cell receptor beta chains below, sequenced in a study of blood T cell repertoires in COVID-19. Measured with immunoSEQ multiplex PCR; TCRdb has only the in-frame clones, and not every one. The data show under 300,000 clones, approximately 83% seen once. Sequenced: peripheral blood. The source of these receptors is a woman in her sixties or seventies with acute or convalescent COVID-19.

The rearrangement joins TRBV5-1 to TRBJ2-5; D is possibly TRBD1 (6 bases). Germline CDR1 reads SGHRS; CDR2 reads YFSETQ. The CDR3 extends over 14 amino acids. V was cut by 4 bases and J by 3 bases, with 13 bases left in between. The CDR3 region has the DNA TGCGCCAGCAGCAAGACAGGAAAGGAAGAGACCCAGTACTTC. The encoded protein is CASSKTGKEETQYF.

The chain couples TRBV18 to TRBJ2-7; 10 nucleotides line up with TRBD1. CDR3 length: 15 amino acids. Germline trimming cut 3 bases from V and 5 bases from J; bases unmatched to any gene: 7. CDR1 and CDR2 (germline): KGHSH, LQKENI. Written as DNA, the CDR3 is TGTGCCAGCTCACCCTCGGGACAGGGGACCCACGAGCAGTACTTC. Translation: CASSPSGQGTHEQYF.

The rearrangement joins TRBV3-1 (or the pseudogene TRBV3-2) to TRBJ1-1; possible D gene TRBD1, 6 bases. V dropped 2 bases and J dropped 1 base, with 11 bases sitting between them. This CDR3 comprises 15 residues. Germline loops: CDR1 LGHDT, CDR2 YNNKEL (reference sequence). CDR3 region: CASSQQGGGNTEAFF. The DNA of the CDR3 is TGTGCCAGCAGCCAACAGGGAGGGGGGAACACTGAAGCTTTCTTT.

The chain links TRBV14 to TRBJ1-3; 8 positions match TRBD1. J lost 7 bases, V lost 6 bases, and 8 bases had no gene match. From germline, CDR1 is SGHDN and CDR2 FVKESK. The CDR3 length is 14 residues. The CDR3 reads CASSRTGRRNTIYF. CDR3 DNA sequence: TGTGCCAGCAGTCGGACAGGGCGGCGGAACACCATATATTTT.

The gene calls are TRBV5-5 and TRBJ2-7, with D tentatively TRBD1 (5 bases). Germline CDR1 and CDR2: SGHKS and YYEKEE (reference sequence). The CDR3 runs to 13 residues. Trimming took 4 bases from V and 3 from J, leaving 11 bases between them. The CDR3 region has the DNA TGTGCCAGCAGCCGAACAGGCGACTACGAGCAGTACTTC. Amino acid sequence: CASSRTGDYEQYF.

A single count supports this clone. The same CDR3 can be traced to other DNA sequences in this sample. The rearrangement uses TRBV2 and TRBJ1-1, with D possibly being TRBD1 (5 bases). Germline values: CDR1 SNHLY, CDR2 FYNNEI. Trimming removed 4 bases at V and 2 bases at J, with 8 bases between. The CDR3 spans 13 residues. The CDR3 DNA sequence: TGTGCCAGCAGTGGACAGCCCAACACTGAAGCTTTCTTT. It specifies CASSGQPNTEAFF.

The chain employs TRBV7-8 and TRBJ2-7, with unresolved D. Trimming pared 1 base from V and 5 bases from J, leaving 6 bases between. Germline CDR1 is SGHVS and CDR2 is FQNEAQ. This CDR3 has 12 amino acids. The CDR3 spells CASSLGQDEQYF. DNA of the CDR3: TGTGCCAGCAGCTTAGGTCAGGACGAGCAGTACTTC. Together with reference TRBV7-8 and TRBJ2-7, the CDR3 gives the full variable domain: GAGVSQSPRYKVAKRGQDVALRCDPISGHVSLFWYQQALGQGPEFLTYFQNEAQLDKSGLPSDRFFAERPEGSVSTLKIQRTQQEDSAVYLCASSLGQDEQYFGPGTRLTVT.

This clone was counted only a few times. J is TRBJ2-2 and V is TRBV7-8; TRBD2 might be the D (5 bases). This CDR3 is built from 14 residues. Germline V gives CDR1 SGHVS, CDR2 FQNEAQ. Trimming removed 1 base at V and 7 bases at J, with 10 bases between. DNA for the CDR3: TGTGCCAGCAGCTTAGGTGGCGCGGGCGGGGAGCTGTTTTTT. This codes for CASSLGGAGGELFF.

This chain joins TRBV3-1 (or the pseudogene TRBV3-2) and TRBJ2-5; 8 bases line up with TRBD2. Germline CDR1 and CDR2: LGHDT and YNNKEL (reference sequence). The J segment lost 2 bases and the V segment lost 4 bases, leaving 15 bases of the junction unmatched. This CDR3 contains 18 residues. The CDR3 nucleotides read TGTGCCAGCAGCCTCCAAGCTATGGCGGGGGGTGAACAAGAGACCCAGTACTTC. The encoded protein is CASSLQAMAGGEQETQYF.

The chain employs TRBV19 and TRBJ2-1; 8 bases line up with TRBD2. Germline CDR1 is LNHDA and CDR2 is SQIVND (reference sequence). This CDR3 is built from 14 residues. Trimming cost V 4 bases and J 4 bases; bases outside gene matches: 3. The CDR3 DNA is TGTGCCAGTAGTACGGGGGGGGTTTACAATGAGCAGTTCTTC. Translated, it gives CASSTGGVYNEQFF. The full variable domain, its missing parts supplied by reference TRBV19 and TRBJ2-1, is DGGITQSPKYLFRKEGQNVTLSCEQNLNHDAMYWYRQDPGQGLRLIYYSQIVNDFQKGDIAEGYSVSREKKESFPLTVTSAQKNPTAFYLCASSTGGVYNEQFFGPGTRLTVL.

This clone has ten or more counts. The chain employs TRBV7-9 and TRBJ2-2, with D possibly TRBD2 on 5 matching bases. CDR1 SEHNR and CDR2 FQNEAQ come from the germline V gene (reference sequence). Trimming pared 0 bases from V and 9 bases from J, leaving 11 bases between. This CDR3 region has 14 residues. CDR3 loop: CASSLALRGRELFF. CDR3 nucleotide sequence: TGTGCCAGCAGCTTAGCGCTACGGGGAAGGGAGCTGTTTTTT.

For the CDR3, the DNA is TGTGCCAGCAGCAAACGAATACAGCAGAGCTCCTATAATTCACCCCTCCACTTT. It translates to CASSKRIQQSSYNSPLHF. V usage is TRBV21-1 and J usage is TRBJ1-6; the table assigns TRBD1, which was not confirmed against the DNA. TRBV21-1 counts as a pseudogene. The CDR3 contains 18 residues.

The chain recombines TRBV11-2 with TRBJ1-4; no reliable D call. This CDR3 contains 14 residues. The V and J ends lost 3 bases and 0 bases respectively, with 5 bases between them. CDR1 and CDR2 (germline): SGHAT, FQNNGV. Here the CDR3 DNA reads TGTGCCAGCAGCTTGACAACAACTAATGAAAAACTGTTTTTT. Its translation is CASSLTTTNEKLFF.

The chain is built from TRBV5-4 and TRBJ2-6; unclear D gene. Germline CDR1 reads SGHNT; CDR2 reads YYREEE (reference sequence). Trimming cost V 6 bases and J 4 bases, with 8 bases left between them. The length of the CDR3 is 13 residues. CDR3 in DNA: TGTGCCAGCACTCTCTCCGGGGCCAACGTCCTGACTTTC. Amino acids: CASTLSGANVLTF.

V gene TRBV20-1 combines with J gene TRBJ2-5; D gene uncertain. Trimming removed 2 bases at V and 5 bases at J, with 6 bases between. The CDR3 sequence is 11 residues long. Germline V gene sequence: CDR1 DFQATT, CDR2 SNEGSKA (reference sequence). CDR3 sequence (DNA): TGCAGTGCTAGACAGTCCGAGACCCAGTACTTC. It specifies CSARQSETQYF.

This clone occurred a few times. This chain uses TRBV25-1 with TRBJ2-3; 14 positions agree with TRBD2. This CDR3 region has 17 residues. Trimming took 7 bases from V and 0 from J; bases not matched to a gene: 6. The germline V gene has CDR1 MGHDK and CDR2 SYGVNS. This chain's CDR3 is CASTGLAGGVSTDTQYF. The CDR3 DNA is TGTGCCAGCACTGGACTAGCGGGGGGCGTCAGCACAGATACGCAGTATTTT. The full variable domain, completed using reference TRBV25-1 and TRBJ2-3, is EADIYQTPRYLVIGTGKKITLECSQTMGHDKMYWYQQDPGMELHLIHYSYGVNSTEKGDLSSESTVSRIRTEHFPLTLESARPSHTSQYLCASTGLAGGVSTDTQYFGPGTRLTVL.